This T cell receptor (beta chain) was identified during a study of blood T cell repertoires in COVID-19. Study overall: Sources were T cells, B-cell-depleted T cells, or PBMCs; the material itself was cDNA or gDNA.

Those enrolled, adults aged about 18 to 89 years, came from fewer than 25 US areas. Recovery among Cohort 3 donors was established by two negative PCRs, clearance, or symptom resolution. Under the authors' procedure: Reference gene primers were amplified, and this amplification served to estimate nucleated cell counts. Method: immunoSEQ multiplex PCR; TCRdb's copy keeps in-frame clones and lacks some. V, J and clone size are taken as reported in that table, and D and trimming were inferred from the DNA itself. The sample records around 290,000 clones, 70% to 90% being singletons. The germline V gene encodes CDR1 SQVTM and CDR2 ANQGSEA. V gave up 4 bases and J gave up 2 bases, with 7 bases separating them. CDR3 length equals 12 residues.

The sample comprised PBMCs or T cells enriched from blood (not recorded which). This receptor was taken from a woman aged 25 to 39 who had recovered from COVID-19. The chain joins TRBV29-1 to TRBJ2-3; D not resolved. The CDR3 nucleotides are TGCAGCGTTGGCCTACTCACAGATACGCAGTATTTT. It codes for CSVGLLTDTQYF.